This TCR beta chain was recorded in a study of cytomegalovirus exposure and HLA in healthy donors. V was clipped by 4 bases and J by 9 bases; unmatched bases: 7. The CDR3 contains 14 residues. Germline V gene data show CDR1 as SGHNT and CDR2 as YYREEE (reference sequence). PCR primers comprised 60 Vbeta and 13 Jbeta primers. Produced via immunoSEQ multiplex PCR; TCRdb's table is partial and in-frame only. Found here are about 120,000 clones; the top ten clones hold more than 1.5%. The sequenced sample consisted of PBMCs. The chain joins TRBV5-4 to TRBJ1-6; 7 bases are shared with TRBD1. The receptor was isolated from a man in his late teens or twenties in good health and CMV-seronegative. The CDR3 loop is CASSPTGVFSPLHF. CDR3 bases: TGTGCCAGCAGCCCTACAGGGGTATTTTCACCCCTCCACTTT.